This T cell receptor beta chain was recovered during a study of regulatory T cells in long-lasting Graves disease. Study summary: Graves' patients who were just diagnosed had used antithyroid drugs for under 3 months.

This clonotype was detected ten times or more. Its antigen is unidentified. For TCR beta, libraries came from iRepertoire HTBI primers and Arm-PCR of CDR3 regions. In the original analysis: Taken together, the samples had 60 or so TRBV and 14 TRBJ segments identified. In TCRdb, the multiplex PCR reads were re-called with MiXCR into one record per CDR3 protein. These V and J calls rely on TCRdb rather than the paper's analysis. The sample includes 320,000 or so distinct CDR3 sequences, 15% to 20% of them seen just once. Study outcomes and limitations: Persistent Graves' patients showed a TCR diversity that was lower than that of newly diagnosed ones.

This sample's time point: newly diagnosed GD, antithyroid drugs for less than 3 months. Researchers made the TCR library from RNA that was extracted from PBMCs. In this cohort, patients came from an endocrinology department located in Xi'an, China. The CDR3 contains 14 residues. Germline loops: CDR1 GTSNPN, CDR2 SVGIG (reference sequence). Trimming cost V 0 bases and J 1 base, with 9 bases left between them. This specimen was peripheral blood mononuclear cells (PBMCs), taken at new diagnosis, from a patient treated with antithyroid drugs. This sequence originates from a female donor with Graves disease. V is TRBV30 and J is TRBJ2-5; perhaps TRBD2 as D (5 bases). The CDR3 region has the DNA TGTGCCTGGAGTGTACGAACTAGCCAAGAGACCCAGTACTTC. Amino acids: CAWSVRTSQETQYF. Combining the CDR3 with reference TRBV30 and TRBJ2-5 gives the whole variable domain SQTIHQWPATLVQPVGSPLSLECTVEGTSNPNLYWYRQAAGRGLQLLFYSVGIGQISSEVPQNLSASRPQDRQFILSSKKLLLSDSGFYLCAWSVRTSQETQYFGPGTRLLVL.